The present T cell receptor beta chain was sequenced within a study of T cell responses to AZD1222 COVID-19 vaccine. Second-dose groups at about 4 or about 12 weeks were pooled. Assay: immunoSEQ multiplex PCR; the TCRdb copy retains only in-frame clones and omits some. The sample yields nearly 110,000 clones, nearly 90% seen once. This CDR3 region has 13 residues. The germline CDR1 and CDR2 sequences are LNHDA and SQIVND (reference sequence). With 7 bases clipped from V and 0 bases from J, the junction kept 3 bases outside the gene matches. Material: peripheral blood, obtained 28 days after the second AZD1222 dose. The clonotype originates from an adult who received the AZD1222 COVID-19 vaccine. The chain combines TRBV19 with TRBJ2-7; 7 bases map to TRBD1. CDR3 sequence reads: CASTGQASYEQYF. In nucleotides, the CDR3 is TGTGCCAGTACAGGACAGGCCTCCTACGAGCAGTACTTC.